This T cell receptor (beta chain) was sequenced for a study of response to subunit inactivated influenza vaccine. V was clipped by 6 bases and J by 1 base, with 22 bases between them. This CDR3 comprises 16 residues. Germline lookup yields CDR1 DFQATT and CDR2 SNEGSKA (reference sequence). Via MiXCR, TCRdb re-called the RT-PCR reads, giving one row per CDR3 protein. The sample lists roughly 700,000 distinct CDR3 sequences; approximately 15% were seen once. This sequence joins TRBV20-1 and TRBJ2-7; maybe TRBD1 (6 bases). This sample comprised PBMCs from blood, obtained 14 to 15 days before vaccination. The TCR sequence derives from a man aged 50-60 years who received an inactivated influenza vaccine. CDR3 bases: TGCAGTGCCCTCGAGGTGGGACAACTTTCTTCCTACGAGCAGTACTTC. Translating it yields CSALEVGQLSSYEQYF.